Sequencing of this T cell receptor (beta chain) was carried out in a study of T cell responses to AZD1222 COVID-19 vaccine. This CDR3 comprises 15 residues. The V end lost 2 bases, the J end lost 5 bases, and 13 bases lay between the germline ends. Germline lookup yields CDR1 MNHNS and CDR2 SASEGT. Using immunoSEQ multiplex PCR, the repertoire was profiled, and TCRdb retains in-frame clones only, with some absent. The data contain roughly 100,000 clones, about nine tenths of them singletons. Sample: peripheral blood, taken on day 0 of AZD1222 vaccination. This receptor was obtained from an adult in good health. The chain couples TRBV6-1 to TRBJ1-5, with D perhaps matching TRBD1 (6 bases). The CDR3 coding sequence is TGTGCCAGCAGTGAAACCCCCCGGACAGATCAGCCCCAGCATTTT. The encoded protein is CASSETPRTDQPQHF.